One and the same sample provided the 15 T cell receptor beta chains below, sequenced in a study of shared clonotypes between healthy human individuals. Naive-designated CD8 cells lacked CD45RO, were positively enriched for CCR7, and omitted terminally differentiated effector memory CD45RA+ cells. Sequencing was performed with immunoSEQ multiplex PCR; in TCRdb, only in-frame clones are kept and a portion is missing. This table holds 2 million to 2.5 million clones, around 93% found once. The sample was naive CD8+ T cells from PBMCs. These receptors originate from a man in his late teens or twenties in good health. Some clones in this sample may be carry-over from other donors' samples.

The J gene is TRBJ1-4, the V gene TRBV6-1, with D perhaps matching TRBD1 (5 bases). V lost 6 bases and J lost 7, with 15 bases in between. CDR1 and CDR2 from the germline V gene are MNHNS and SASEGT. The CDR3 is made up of 14 amino acids. The CDR3 DNA sequence: TGTGCCAGCAGGATCAGGGTCCTTGTTGAAAAACTGTTTTTT. Amino acids: CASRIRVLVEKLFF.

The chain couples TRBV5-6 to TRBJ2-3; D remains unclear. Looked up from germline, CDR1 is SGHDT and CDR2 is YYEEEE. CDR3 length: 16 residues. V was clipped by 5 bases and J by 3 bases, with 19 bases between them. This chain's CDR3 is CASRVGRSGWTDTQYF. CDR3 sequence (DNA): TGTGCCAGCAGGGTAGGCAGGAGTGGTTGGACAGATACGCAGTATTTT.

In nucleotides, the CDR3 is TGTGCCAGCAGCTTAGCGGGAGAAGAGCACAGGGGTGGGTCGTCTGGCTACACCTTC. Its protein is CASSLAGEEHRGGSSGYTF. The chain uses TRBV7-8 and TRBJ1-2, with 7 positions matching TRBD1. Germline-derived CDR1 and CDR2 are SGHVS and FQNEAQ. The length of the CDR3 is 19 residues. The V segment lost 0 bases and the J segment 7 bases; nucleotides outside the gene matches: 20.

This chain connects TRBV30 to TRBJ2-2; a possible D gene is TRBD2 (6 bases). The V end lost 8 bases, the J end lost 10 bases, and 20 bases lay between the germline ends. Germline values: CDR1 GTSNPN, CDR2 SVGIG (reference sequence). The CDR3 spans 13 residues. The CDR3 loop reads CAVFAGGPEELFF. In nucleotides, the CDR3 is TGTGCCGTGTTTGCCGGGGGACCGGAGGAGCTGTTTTTT.

The rearrangement joins TRBV7-6 to TRBJ2-7; 7 bases line up with TRBD1. The ends lost 2 bases at V and 6 bases at J; junction bases unmatched: 4. Germline values: CDR1 SGHVS, CDR2 FNYEAQ. This CDR3 spans 13 amino acids. The CDR3 DNA reads TGTGCCAGCAGCTTAACCTCAGGGGGCGAGCAGTACTTC. It yields the protein CASSLTSGGEQYF.

The chain has TRBV28 and TRBJ2-3; D might be TRBD2 (6 bases). V shed 3 bases and J shed 0 bases, with 13 bases lying between them. CDR1 and CDR2 (germline): MDHEN, SYDVKM. This CDR3 contains 16 residues. The CDR3 reads CASSLVAAISTDTQYF. DNA for the CDR3: TGTGCCAGCAGTTTGGTAGCGGCGATTAGCACAGATACGCAGTATTTT.

This rearrangement joins TRBV5-1 to TRBJ2-5; TRBD2 matches at 11 bases. Trimming cost V 4 bases and J 5 bases; bases outside gene matches: 16. Germline-derived CDR1 and CDR2 are SGHRS and YFSETQ. The CDR3 is 18 amino acids. The CDR3, as DNA: TGCGCCAGCAGCACGAATGGCGATAGCGGGAGGGCCGGGGAGACCCAGTACTTC. Translating gives CASSTNGDSGRAGETQYF.

The chain combines TRBV6-1 with TRBJ2-3; D is unresolved. V was cut by 0 bases and J by 1 base, with 8 bases left in between. Germline CDR1 and CDR2: MNHNS and SASEGT. The CDR3 has 15 residues. As DNA, the CDR3 is TGTGCCAGCAGTGAAGCCCGTCTTCGCACAGATACGCAGTATTTT. It specifies CASSEARLRTDTQYF.

The rearrangement links TRBV27 to TRBJ2-2, with a tentative D call TRBD1 (6 bases). V lost 6 bases and J lost 3, with 14 bases in between. The V gene's germline CDR1 is MNHEY and CDR2 SMNVEV (reference sequence). CDR3 size: 15 residues. This chain's CDR3 is CASRTWRQDTGELFF. The CDR3 DNA follows: TGTGCCAGCAGGACATGGCGACAGGACACCGGGGAGCTGTTTTTT.

The CDR3 loop is CASSAAEQFF. As DNA, the CDR3 is TGTGCCAGCAGTGCCGCTGAGCAGTTCTTC. V is TRBV28 and J is TRBJ2-1; D call uncertain. V gave up 5 bases and J gave up 9 bases, with 5 bases separating them. The germline gives CDR1 MDHEN, CDR2 SYDVKM. The CDR3 spans 10 residues.

The V call is TRBV4-1, the J call TRBJ2-7, with TRBD2 identical over 7 bases. Trimming removed 0 bases from V and 5 bases from J; junction bases left unmatched: 7. CDR3 length: 15 amino acids. Germline CDR1 is MGHRA and CDR2 is YSYEKL. The CDR3 bases are TGCGCCAGCAGCCAAGAGGGAGGGGCGAGGGACGAGCAGTACTTC. It translates to CASSQEGGARDEQYF.

The V call is TRBV28, the J call TRBJ1-1; no reliable D call. The CDR3 consists of 13 residues. The germline gives CDR1 MDHEN, CDR2 SYDVKM. Trimming removed 5 bases from V and 2 bases from J, with 9 bases in between. CDR3 nucleotide sequence: TGTGCCAGCAGTGTGGACCGTAACACTGAAGCTTTCTTT. Protein: CASSVDRNTEAFF.

V gene TRBV5-1 combines with J gene TRBJ2-2, with TRBD1 identical over 10 bases. The CDR3 is made up of 16 amino acids. Per the germline V gene, CDR1 is SGHRS and CDR2 is YFSETQ. J was trimmed by 4 bases and V by 6 bases; bases with no gene match: 9. CDR3 sequence: CASTTRQGAGTGELFF. The CDR3 DNA reads as TGCGCCAGCACCACAAGACAGGGGGCTGGCACCGGGGAGCTGTTTTTT.

In regard to this clone: Additional DNA sequences in this sample encode the identical CDR3. The chain carries TRBV5-6 and TRBJ2-2; D gene ambiguous. In germline, CDR1 is SGHDT, CDR2 YYEEEE. The CDR3 extends over 13 amino acids. Trimming left V 4 bases short and J 2 bases short, with 6 bases between. The CDR3 nucleotides read TGTGCCAGCAGCCTCGGAAACACCGGGGAGCTGTTTTTT. This codes for CASSLGNTGELFF.

The chain couples TRBV25-1 to TRBJ2-1; 7 bases agree with TRBD2. Germline V gene lookup returns CDR1 MGHDK and CDR2 SYGVNS. The CDR3 is 16 residues long. J was trimmed by 3 bases and V by 3 bases; bases with no gene match: 8. CDR3 DNA: TGTGCCAGCAGTGAGCTGGCGGGAGTAGACTACAATGAGCAGTTCTTC. Encoded protein: CASSELAGVDYNEQFF.